Sequencing of this T cell receptor beta chain was carried out in a study of OX40 agonist ivuxolimab in advanced cancers. Study observations and caveats: Clonal expansion from baseline to week 6 occurred in both CD4+ and CD8+ T cells.

Only one count was recorded for this clone. The antigen remains unidentified. Produced via immunoSEQ multiplex PCR; TCRdb's table is partial and in-frame only. The sample lists 67,000 or so clones; more than 85% were seen once. Per germline, CDR1 SNHLY and CDR2 FYNNEI. V was cut by 8 bases and J by 0 bases, with 10 bases left in between. This CDR3 has 13 residues. This chain links TRBV2 with TRBJ1-1; D possibly corresponds to TRBD1 (5 bases). This TCR was recovered from an adult with an advanced solid tumor such as melanoma, head and neck, liver or kidney cancer. This material consisted of CD4+ or CD8+ T cells sorted from blood, taken in a trial of the OX40 agonist ivuxolimab. CDR3 residues: CASGTEMNTEAFF. The DNA of the CDR3 is TGTGCCAGCGGGACGGAGATGAACACTGAAGCTTTCTTT.